The clone carrying this T cell receptor (beta chain) was found a few times. V shed 6 bases and J 2 bases; nucleotides not matched to a gene: 7. The CDR3 has 14 residues. Germline V lookup: CDR1 SQVTM, CDR2 ANQGSEA. This sample was included in a study of blood T cell repertoires in COVID-19. In the study overall: COVID-19 samples collected from the United States, Italy and Spain covered acute and convalescent phases.

Only in-frame clones appear in the TCRdb table, and some are missing; sequencing was by immunoSEQ multiplex PCR. This sample yields a few hundred thousand clones, of which roughly nine tenths are seen a single time; 2.9% belongs to the top ten. The clonotype was recovered from a woman in her forties or fifties who had been exposed to COVID-19. The chain has TRBV29-1 and TRBJ1-2, with 9 bases matching TRBD1. Sequencing was carried out using PBMCs or T cells enriched from blood (not recorded which). The CDR3 region is CSVGQGGLNYGYTF. CDR3 nucleotide sequence: TGCAGCGTGGGACAGGGCGGCTTAAACTATGGCTACACCTTC. The entire variable domain, with the rest obtained from reference TRBV29-1 and TRBJ1-2, is as follows: SAVISQKPSRDICQRGTSLTIQCQVDSQVTMMFWYRQQPGQSLTLIATANQGSEATYESGFVIDKFPISRPNLTFSTLTVSNMSPEDSSIYLCSVGQGGLNYGYTFGSGTRLTVV.